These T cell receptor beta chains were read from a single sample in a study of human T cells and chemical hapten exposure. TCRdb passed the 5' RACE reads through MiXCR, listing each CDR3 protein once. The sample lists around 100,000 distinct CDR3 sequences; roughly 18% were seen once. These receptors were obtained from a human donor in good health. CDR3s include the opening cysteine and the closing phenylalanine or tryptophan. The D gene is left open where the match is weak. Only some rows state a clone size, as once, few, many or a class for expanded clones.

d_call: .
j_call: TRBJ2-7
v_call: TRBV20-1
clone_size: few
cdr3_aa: CSAYGDSYEQYF
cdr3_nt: TGCAGTGCCTACGGTGATTCCTACGAGCAGTACTTC

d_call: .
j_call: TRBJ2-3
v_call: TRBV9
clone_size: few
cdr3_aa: CASSRRFDYQYF
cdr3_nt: TGTGCCAGCAGTAGAAGGTTCGATTACCAGTATTTT

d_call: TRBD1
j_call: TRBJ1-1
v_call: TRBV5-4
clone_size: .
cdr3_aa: CASSPWSRQGARNTEAFF
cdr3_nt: TGTGCCAGCAGCCCCTGGAGTAGGCAGGGGGCGCGGAACACTGAAGCTTTCTTT

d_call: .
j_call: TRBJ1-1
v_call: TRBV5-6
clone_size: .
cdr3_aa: CASSLDRSWDMNTEAFF
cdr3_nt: TGTGCCAGCAGCTTGGACCGCTCTTGGGACATGAACACTGAAGCTTTCTTT

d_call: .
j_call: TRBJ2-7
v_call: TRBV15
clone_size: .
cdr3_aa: CATSSMGGREQYF
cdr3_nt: TGTGCCACCAGCAGCATGGGGGGCAGGGAGCAGTACTTC

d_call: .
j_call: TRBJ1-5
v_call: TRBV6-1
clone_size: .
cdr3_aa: CASSQFGGLTVGQPQHF
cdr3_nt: TGTGCCAGCAGCCAATTCGGGGGACTGACGGTGGGTCAGCCCCAGCATTTT

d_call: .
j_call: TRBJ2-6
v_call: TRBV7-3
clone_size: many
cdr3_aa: CASSLFGGQSSGANVLTF
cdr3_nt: TGTGCCAGCAGCTTATTTGGGGGCCAGAGCTCTGGGGCCAACGTCCTGACTTTC

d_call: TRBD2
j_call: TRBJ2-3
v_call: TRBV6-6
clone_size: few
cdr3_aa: CASSPTVGLADDTDTQYF
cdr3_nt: TGTGCCAGCAGCCCCACGGTCGGACTAGCGGATGACACAGATACGCAGTATTTT

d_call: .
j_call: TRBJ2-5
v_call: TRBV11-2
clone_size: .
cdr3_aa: CASSLNFQETQYF
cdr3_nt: TGTGCCAGCAGCTTAAACTTCCAAGAGACCCAGTACTTC

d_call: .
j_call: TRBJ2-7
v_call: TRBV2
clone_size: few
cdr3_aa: CASRRMVSYEQYF
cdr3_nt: TGTGCCAGCCGTAGGATGGTCTCCTACGAGCAGTACTTC

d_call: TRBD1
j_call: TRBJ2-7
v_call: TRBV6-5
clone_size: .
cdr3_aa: CASSRTGQGYEQYF
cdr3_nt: TGTGCCAGCAGTCGTACGGGACAGGGGTACGAGCAGTACTTC

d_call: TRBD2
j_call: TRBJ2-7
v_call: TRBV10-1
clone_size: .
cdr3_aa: CASSESRLAGDGQYF
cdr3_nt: TGCGCCAGCAGTGAGTCGAGACTAGCGGGAGACGGGCAGTACTTC

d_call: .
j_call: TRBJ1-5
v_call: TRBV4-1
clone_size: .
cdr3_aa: CASSQPGQPNQPQHF
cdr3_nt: TGCGCCAGCAGCCAGCCTGGACAGCCCAATCAGCCCCAGCATTTT

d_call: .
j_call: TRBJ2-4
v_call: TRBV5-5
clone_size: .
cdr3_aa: CASSLEGWTVGQYF
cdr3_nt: TGTGCCAGCAGCTTGGAAGGGTGGACAGTGGGGCAGTACTTC

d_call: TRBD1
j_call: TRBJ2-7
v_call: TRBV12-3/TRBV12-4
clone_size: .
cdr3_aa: CASSYGTGYEQYF
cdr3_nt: TGTGCCAGCAGTTACGGGACAGGATACGAGCAGTACTTC

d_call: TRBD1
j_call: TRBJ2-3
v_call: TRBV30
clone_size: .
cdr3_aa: CAWSEQGLRTDTQYF
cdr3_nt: TGTGCCTGGAGCGAACAGGGGTTGAGGACAGATACGCAGTATTTT

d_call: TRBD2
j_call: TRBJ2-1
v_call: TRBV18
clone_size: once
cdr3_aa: CASSPTSGTGNEQFF
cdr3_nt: TGTGCCAGCTCACCTACTAGCGGGACTGGTAATGAGCAGTTCTTC

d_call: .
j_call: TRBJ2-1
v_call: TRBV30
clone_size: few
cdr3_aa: CAWRGYNEQFF
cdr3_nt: TGTGCCTGGAGGGGGTACAATGAGCAGTTCTTC